The entry below gives a single TCR beta chain sequence along with its context. Its antigen remains unknown. Using immunoSEQ multiplex PCR, the repertoire was profiled, and TCRdb retains in-frame clones only, with some absent. The table has roughly 45,000 clones, roughly 80% seen once. This sample's time point: blood 4 weeks post-SBRT, at nephrectomy. As to treatment: 15 Gy SBRT to primary tumor, nephrectomy 4 weeks later. Nephrectomy followed 15 Gy stereotactic body radiation by 4 weeks. Clear cell pathology was present in this patient's renal cell carcinoma. This specimen comes from a study of radiation and T cells in renal cell carcinoma. Findings of the study overall: Without pretreatment biopsies, baseline tumor clonotype presence was undetermined. Top tumor clonotypes rose in blood 2 weeks post-radiation, then contracted.

The receptor comes from a woman aged 70-85 years with renal cell carcinoma. This sample comprised blood, obtained from a patient whose treatment included radiotherapy and nephrectomy.

The CDR3 loop is CASRTGTSFRETQYF. The CDR3 nucleotides read TGTGCCAGCAGGACCGGGACTTCTTTCCGTGAGACCCAGTACTTC. The chain carries TRBV27 and TRBJ2-5, with TRBD2 as a possible D gene (6 bases). V lost 6 bases, J lost 5 bases, and 19 bases lay in between. The CDR3 is 15 residues long. The germline gives CDR1 MNHEY, CDR2 SMNVEV (reference sequence).